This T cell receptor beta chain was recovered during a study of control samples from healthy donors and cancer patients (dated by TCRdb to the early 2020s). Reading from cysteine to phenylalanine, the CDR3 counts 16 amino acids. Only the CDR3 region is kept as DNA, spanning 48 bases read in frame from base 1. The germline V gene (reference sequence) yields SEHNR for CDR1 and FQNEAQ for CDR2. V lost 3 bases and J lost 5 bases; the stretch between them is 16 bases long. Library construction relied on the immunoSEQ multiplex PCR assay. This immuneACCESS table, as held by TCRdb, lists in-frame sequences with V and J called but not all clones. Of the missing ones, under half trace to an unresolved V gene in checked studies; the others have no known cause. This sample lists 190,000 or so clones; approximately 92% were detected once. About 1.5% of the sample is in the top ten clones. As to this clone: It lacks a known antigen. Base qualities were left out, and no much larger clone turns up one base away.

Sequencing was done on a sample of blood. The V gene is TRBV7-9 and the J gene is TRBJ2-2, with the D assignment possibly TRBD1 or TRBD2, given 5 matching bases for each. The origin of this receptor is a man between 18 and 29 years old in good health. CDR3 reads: CASSLGSGTGTGELFF. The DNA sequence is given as TGTGCCAGCAGCTTGGGTTCCGGGACGGGAACCGGGGAGCTGTTTTTT.